This entry describes one TCR beta chain. These data belong to a study of blood T cell repertoires in COVID-19. TCRdb's copy holds only in-frame clones and misses some; the assay was immunoSEQ multiplex PCR. The table has roughly 30,000 clones, 85% seen once. CDR1 and CDR2 (germline): SEHNR, FQNEAQ (reference sequence). The CDR3 loop spans 15 amino acids. The junction had 2 bases not matched to a gene; V was cut back by 5 bases and J by 0 bases. Specimen: peripheral blood. The V and J genes are TRBV7-9 and TRBJ1-5, with TRBD1 identical over 9 bases. The source of this sequence is a human donor with acute or convalescent COVID-19. The donor label of this sample is uncertain. The CDR3 loop is CASSAQGASNQPQHF. The CDR3, as DNA: TGTGCCAGCAGCGCACAGGGGGCTAGCAATCAGCCCCAGCATTTT.